The 13 T cell receptor beta chains below were found in one sample sequenced in a study of cytomegalovirus exposure and HLA in healthy donors. The data were produced by immunoSEQ multiplex PCR, yet TCRdb's version contains in-frame clones alone and is incomplete. This sample has under 50,000 clones, with nearly 95% found just once. Input material: PBMCs. Receptor source: a woman aged 18-30 years in good health and CMV-seropositive.

This chain joins TRBV28 and TRBJ2-5; D unclear. CDR1 is MDHEN and CDR2 is SYDVKM in the germline V gene. The CDR3 sequence is 17 residues long. V was clipped by 1 base and J by 0 bases, with 15 bases between them. CDR3 residues: CASSLFLGGGDQETQYF. The CDR3 DNA sequence: TGTGCCAGCAGTTTATTTCTAGGCGGTGGTGACCAAGAGACCCAGTACTTC.

This chain connects TRBV6-5 to TRBJ2-5; TRBD1 matches 8 bases. The CDR3 consists of 14 residues. The V segment lost 5 bases and the J segment 5 bases; nucleotides outside the gene matches: 7. The germline gives CDR1 MNHEY, CDR2 SVGAGI. The CDR3 DNA reads TGTGCCAGCAGTCCGACAGGGGCCGCGGAGACCCAGTACTTC. This sequence encodes CASSPTGAAETQYF.

The chain joins TRBV6-1 to TRBJ2-1; D possibly corresponds to TRBD2 (6 bases). CDR3 length equals 16 residues. V was pared by 1 base and J by 7 bases, with 17 bases between. CDR1 and CDR2 (germline): MNHNS, SASEGT. CDR3 residues: CASSEGVSGLRNEQFF. CDR3 DNA sequence: TGTGCCAGCAGTGAAGGGGTTAGCGGCTTAAGGAATGAGCAGTTCTTC.

The chain links TRBV6-5 to TRBJ2-7; TRBD1 might be the D (6 bases). CDR3 length: 15 amino acids. Trimming removed 0 bases at V and 3 bases at J, with 12 bases between. The germline V gene has CDR1 MNHEY and CDR2 SVGAGI. Here the CDR3 DNA reads TGTGCCAGCAGTTACTCACCCGGGACATACTACGAGCAGTACTTC. This sequence encodes CASSYSPGTYYEQYF.

V is TRBV29-1 and J is TRBJ1-2; 7 bases fit TRBD1. CDR3 length equals 14 residues. CDR1 is SQVTM, CDR2 ANQGSEA, per germline. V was pared by 5 bases and J by 4 bases, with 10 bases of the junction left unmatched. The CDR3 loop reads CSVRDSPLIYGYTF. As DNA, the CDR3 is TGCAGCGTTCGGGACAGTCCTTTGATCTATGGCTACACCTTC.

This clone was seen only once. The chain has TRBV5-5 and TRBJ2-4; TRBD1 agrees at 7 bases. The CDR3 totals 15 residues. Germline CDR1 reads SGHKS; CDR2 reads YYEKEE (reference sequence). Trimming cost V 2 bases and J 5 bases; bases outside gene matches: 7. The CDR3 region is CASSFLTGAENIQYF. The CDR3 DNA sequence: TGTGCCAGCAGCTTCCTTACAGGGGCGGAAAACATTCAGTACTTC.

The V and J genes are TRBV7-8 and TRBJ2-2; 10 bases match TRBD2. Germline V gene lookup returns CDR1 SGHVS and CDR2 FQNEAQ. Trimming took 4 bases from V and 6 from J; bases not matched to a gene: 14. The CDR3 consists of 18 residues. CDR3 sequence: CASSSSGRAGSQPGELFF. DNA for the CDR3: TGTGCCAGCAGCTCCAGCGGGAGGGCCGGCAGTCAACCCGGGGAGCTGTTTTTT.

The chain combines TRBV27 with TRBJ1-2, with 9 bases that match TRBD1. The CDR3 contains 17 residues. From germline, CDR1 is MNHEY and CDR2 SMNVEV (reference sequence). V lost 7 bases, J lost 0 bases, and 12 bases stayed unmatched. In DNA form, the CDR3 reads TGTGCCAGCACTTCCGGGACAGGGAGCCTTGCTAACTATGGCTACACCTTC. Residues: CASTSGTGSLANYGYTF.

The chain is built from TRBV28 and TRBJ2-5; D possibly corresponds to TRBD1 (6 bases). This CDR3 region has 17 residues. Germline values: CDR1 MDHEN, CDR2 SYDVKM. With 6 bases removed from V and 1 base from J, the gap between germline ends came to 21 bases. The CDR3 loop is CASSQPLDSLIQETQYF. The CDR3 nucleotides read TGTGCCAGCAGCCAACCCTTGGACAGCCTTATCCAAGAGACCCAGTACTTC.

The rearrangement joins TRBV7-9 to TRBJ1-2, with D possibly matching TRBD1 (6 bases). This CDR3 is 14 amino acids long. Germline-derived CDR1 and CDR2 are SEHNR and FQNEAQ (reference sequence). V shed 4 bases and J shed 4 bases, with 13 bases lying between them. The CDR3 DNA follows: TGTGCCAGCAGCTCCCTGGACAGCAGCTATGGCTACACCTTC. It is translated as CASSSLDSSYGYTF.

V is TRBV9 and J is TRBJ2-7, with a weak D call TRBD1 (5 bases). Germline V gives CDR1 SGDLS, CDR2 YYNGEE. The CDR3 length is 13 residues. Between the trimmed V and J ends, which lost 3 bases and 1 base, there was a span of 8 bases. DNA for the CDR3: TGTGCCAGCAGCGCGACAGATTCCTACGAGCAGTACTTC. Amino acid sequence: CASSATDSYEQYF.

V gene TRBV20-1 combines with J gene TRBJ2-1; D is possibly TRBD2 (6 bases). The V gene's germline CDR1 is DFQATT and CDR2 SNEGSKA (reference sequence). V was cut by 7 bases and J by 7 bases, with 11 bases left in between. CDR3 length equals 11 residues. The CDR3 DNA is TGCAGTGTGACTAGGAGTAATGAGCAGTTCTTC. Translating it yields CSVTRSNEQFF.

This chain links TRBV6-1 with TRBJ2-3, with 7 bases aligning to TRBD2. Germline-derived CDR1 and CDR2 are MNHNS and SASEGT. The CDR3 length is 15 residues. With V trimmed by 6 bases and J by 7 bases, 13 bases remained unmatched. The CDR3, as DNA: TGTGCCAGCAGGGGAGGGGCCCCTCGGGGGTATACGCAGTATTTT. It encodes CASRGGAPRGYTQYF.